One sample yielded the 27 T cell receptor beta chains listed below, sequenced in a study of OX40 agonist ivuxolimab in advanced cancers. Sequencing used immunoSEQ multiplex PCR; TCRdb keeps in-frame clones, though not all of them. The sample records some 13,000 clones, about 93% being singletons. Specimen: CD4+ or CD8+ T cells sorted from blood, collected in a trial of the OX40 agonist ivuxolimab. Source of these receptors: an adult with an advanced solid tumor such as melanoma, head and neck, liver or kidney cancer.

Details on this clone: Lacking the conserved final phenylalanine or tryptophan, this CDR3 likely reflects a read error. Because the CDR3's place on the DNA is in doubt, the DNA is left out and the CDR3 is given as listed by TCRdb. The genes are TRBV3-2 and TRBJ2-3. TRBV3-2 is classified as a pseudogene. The CDR3 adds up to 8 amino acids, both ends counted. The CDR3 reads CASTRYWH.

V is TRBV6-6 and J is TRBJ2-1; D is undetermined. CDR1 is MNHNY, CDR2 SVGAGI, per germline (reference sequence). CDR3 length: 11 residues. Trimming took 2 bases from V and 9 from J, leaving 5 bases between them. CDR3 nucleotides: TGTGCCAGCAGTTACACGCGTGAGCAGTTCTTC. Protein: CASSYTREQFF.

The sample holds one count of this clone. This chain joins TRBV6-5 and TRBJ1-5, with D tentatively TRBD1 (5 bases). This CDR3 has 15 residues. Trimming stripped 2 bases from V and 3 bases from J, with 11 bases between. Germline-derived CDR1 and CDR2 are MNHEY and SVGAGI. The DNA for the CDR3 is TGTGCCAGCAGTTACGTTGGGGGTCACAATCAGCCCCAGCATTTT. It specifies CASSYVGGHNQPQHF.

The J gene is TRBJ1-3, the V gene TRBV14; D not certain. Deletions cut 1 base from V and 2 bases from J, with 12 bases between. The CDR3 has 16 amino acids. Germline-derived CDR1 and CDR2 are SGHDN and FVKESK. This chain's CDR3 is CASSQATSVAGNTIYF. The DNA of the CDR3 is TGTGCCAGCAGCCAAGCCACATCGGTAGCTGGAAACACCATATATTTT.

The rearrangement uses TRBV9 and TRBJ2-1, with 9 bases lining up with TRBD2. J gave up 6 bases and V 3 bases, and 1 base lay outside the gene matches. Germline V gene lookup returns CDR1 SGDLS and CDR2 YYNGEE. This CDR3 contains 13 residues. This chain's CDR3 is CASSGGGANEQFF. CDR3 in DNA: TGTGCCAGCAGCGGCGGGGGGGCCAATGAGCAGTTCTTC.

The chain couples TRBV5-8 to TRBJ1-1; D is ambiguous. V shed 0 bases and J shed 0 bases, with 6 bases lying between them. The germline CDR1 and CDR2 sequences are SGHTS and YDEGEE. The CDR3 extends over 14 amino acids. The CDR3 here is CASSLGGMNTEAFF. Here the CDR3 DNA reads TGTGCCAGCAGCTTGGGAGGGATGAACACTGAAGCTTTCTTT.

CDR3 region: CASSIPGAATEQFF. CDR3 bases: TGTGCCAGTTCCATTCCAGGAGCCGCCACGGAGCAGTTCTTC. The V gene is TRBV19, the J gene TRBJ2-1, with D unclear. The V end lost 8 bases, the J end lost 10 bases, and 21 bases lay between the germline ends. The CDR3 is 14 amino acids. The germline V gene encodes CDR1 LNHDA and CDR2 SQIVND (reference sequence).

The chain employs TRBV12-5 and TRBJ2-1, with 10 bases aligning to TRBD2. Germline CDR1 and CDR2: LGHNT and FRNRAP. There are 13 residues in the CDR3. The V segment lost 7 bases and the J segment 14 bases; nucleotides outside the gene matches: 11. The CDR3 bases are TGTGCTAGTGTCGTGGGGGGGACTAGCGAGGAGTTCTTC. It encodes CASVVGGTSEEFF.

The V call is TRBV7-3, the J call TRBJ2-3, with 9 bases lining up with TRBD1. The CDR3 extends over 18 amino acids. With V trimmed by 2 bases and J by 1 base, 10 bases remained unmatched. Germline CDR1 SGHTA, CDR2 FQGTGA. Here the CDR3 DNA reads TGTGCCAGCAGCTTATCGACAGGGGGTAGGGAGGGCACAGATACGCAGTATTTT. Residues: CASSLSTGGREGTDTQYF.

This chain links TRBV13 with TRBJ2-1, with TRBD1 identical over 10 bases. V lost 7 bases, J lost 1 base, and 4 bases stayed unmatched. Germline lookup yields CDR1 PRHDT and CDR2 FYEKMQ (reference sequence). CDR3 length: 15 residues. In nucleotides, the CDR3 is TGTGCCAGCAAATCGGACAGGGGGTCCTACAATGAGCAGTTCTTC. Protein sequence: CASKSDRGSYNEQFF.

This chain links TRBV4-1 with TRBJ1-6; 9 nucleotides align to TRBD1. V was clipped by 10 bases and J by 9 bases; unmatched bases: 7. Looked up from germline, CDR1 is MGHRA and CDR2 is YSYEKL. CDR3 length equals 13 residues. The CDR3: CATGGQGVSPLHF. CDR3 DNA: TGCGCCACAGGGGGACAGGGCGTTTCACCCCTCCACTTT.

The rearrangement links TRBV29-1 to TRBJ1-2; 9 bases align to TRBD1. Germline CDR1 SQVTM, CDR2 ANQGSEA. The CDR3 consists of 14 residues. The J segment lost 4 bases and the V segment lost 2 bases, leaving 5 bases of the junction unmatched. The CDR3 DNA follows: TGCAGCGTTGAAAATGACAGGGGGAGCTATGGCTACACCTTC. The encoded protein is CSVENDRGSYGYTF.

The chain combines TRBV5-3 with TRBJ2-1, with 8 positions matching TRBD2. TRBV5-3 counts as an open reading frame of uncertain function. V was pared by 0 bases and J by 1 base, with 9 bases of the junction left unmatched. There are 18 residues in the CDR3. The CDR3 is CARSLVGRGRRSYNEQFF. The CDR3 DNA sequence: TGTGCCAGAAGCTTGGTCGGCCGCGGGAGGCGATCCTACAATGAGCAGTTCTTC.

The V and J genes are TRBV2 and TRBJ2-3; D is unclear. Germline V gives CDR1 SNHLY, CDR2 FYNNEI. The ends were cut back, 11 bases at V and 6 bases at J, with 9 bases in the middle. The CDR3 totals 10 residues. CDR3 protein: CASQADTQYF. CDR3 in DNA: TGTGCCTCGCAGGCGGATACGCAGTATTTT.

The chain uses TRBV29-1 and TRBJ1-1; D unresolved. Looked up from germline, CDR1 is SQVTM and CDR2 is ANQGSEA. Trimming removed 2 bases at V and 11 bases at J, with 15 bases between. CDR3 length equals 12 residues. This CDR3 is CSVEIPGSEAFF. The CDR3 region has the DNA TGCAGCGTTGAAATCCCAGGCTCCGAGGCTTTCTTT.

This sequence joins TRBV28 and TRBJ2-7, with D maybe TRBD2 (7 bases). Germline lookup yields CDR1 MDHEN and CDR2 SYDVKM. The V end was cut by 3 bases, the J end by 5 bases, with 11 bases between. The CDR3 loop spans 13 amino acids. CDR3 sequence: CASSFGGLDEQYF. Here the CDR3 DNA reads TGTGCCAGCAGTTTCGGGGGGCTAGACGAGCAGTACTTC. The full variable domain, in which reference TRBV28 and TRBJ2-7 provide the parts outside the CDR3, is DVKVTQSSRYLVKRTGEKVFLECVQDMDHENMFWYRQDPGLGLRLIYFSYDVKMKEKGDIPEGYSVSREKKERFSLILESASTNQTSMYLCASSFGGLDEQYFGPGTRLTVT.

This rearrangement joins TRBV28 to TRBJ1-5; D is perhaps TRBD1 (5 bases). The CDR3 is 13 residues long. Per germline, CDR1 MDHEN and CDR2 SYDVKM. V shed 11 bases and J shed 2 bases, with 13 bases lying between them. The CDR3 sequence is CASRDLGNQPQHF. For the CDR3, the DNA is TGTGCCTCCCGGGACTTGGGCAATCAGCCCCAGCATTTT.

This chain uses TRBV4-3 with TRBJ2-3; the D is unclear. The CDR3 is 14 residues long. The V and J ends lost 0 bases and 5 bases respectively, with 9 bases between them. Germline V lookup: CDR1 LGHNA, CDR2 YSLEER. The DNA of the CDR3 is TGCGCCAGCAGCCAAGAAAATGGAAGAGATACGCAGTATTTT. Translation: CASSQENGRDTQYF.

The CDR3 loop is CASSPESRGYQETQYF. CDR3 bases: TGTGCCAGCTCACCGGAAAGTAGGGGGTACCAAGAGACCCAGTACTTC. V is TRBV18 and J is TRBJ2-5, with D maybe TRBD1 (6 bases). This CDR3 has 16 residues. From germline, CDR1 is KGHSH and CDR2 LQKENI. V lost 3 bases and J lost 0, with 14 bases in between. Variable domain in full (rest from reference TRBV18 and TRBJ2-5): NAGVMQNPRHLVRRRGQEARLRCSPMKGHSHVYWYRQLPEEGLKFMVYLQKENIIDESGMPKERFSAEFPKEGPSILRIQQVVRGDSAAYFCASSPESRGYQETQYFGPGTRLLVL.

The chain employs TRBV27 and TRBJ2-7; a weak D match, TRBD2 (6 bases). V was cut by 0 bases and J by 0 bases, with 24 bases left in between. The germline CDR1 and CDR2 sequences are MNHEY and SMNVEV (reference sequence). CDR3 size: 20 residues. This CDR3 is CASSLSGWTADYLSSYEQYF. The CDR3 DNA is TGTGCCAGCAGTTTATCAGGCTGGACGGCGGACTACCTGAGCTCCTACGAGCAGTACTTC.

The rearrangement uses TRBV19 and TRBJ2-7; 11 nucleotides match TRBD2. This CDR3 is built from 15 residues. CDR1 LNHDA and CDR2 SQIVND come from the germline V gene (reference sequence). V shed 5 bases and J 6 bases; nucleotides not matched to a gene: 9. Written as DNA, the CDR3 is TGTGCCAGTAGTGCCACTAGCGGGAGAGGCGGCGAGCAGTACTTC. It encodes CASSATSGRGGEQYF.

The rearrangement links TRBV29-1 to TRBJ1-4, with unresolved D. The germline V gene has CDR1 SQVTM and CDR2 ANQGSEA. The CDR3 consists of 13 residues. V was cut by 3 bases and J by 4 bases, with 9 bases left in between. The CDR3 DNA is TGCAGCGTTGAGGTAACAGATAATGAAAAACTGTTTTTT. Protein: CSVEVTDNEKLFF.

The chain joins TRBV15 to TRBJ2-2, with TRBD2 matching 8 bases. Germline V gives CDR1 LNHNV, CDR2 YYDKDF (reference sequence). The ends lost 4 bases at V and 6 bases at J; junction bases unmatched: 4. The CDR3 runs 14 residues. This chain's CDR3 is CATSKAGVAGELFF. The CDR3 DNA reads as TGTGCCACCAGCAAAGCGGGGGTTGCCGGGGAGCTGTTTTTT.

The chain is built from TRBV21-1 and TRBJ1-1; the table names TRBD1, a call not compared with the DNA. TRBV21-1 is a pseudogene segment. This CDR3 has 16 amino acids. The CDR3 coding sequence is TGTGCCCCCCCCTGTATCCCTTGGGCTGTGAACACTGAAGCTTTCTTT. Protein: CAPPCIPWAVNTEAFF.

This clone was observed a single time. The J gene is TRBJ2-7, the V gene TRBV7-8, with 9 bases fitting TRBD2. The CDR3 covers 14 residues. Unmatched junction bases numbered 2, after V lost 4 bases and J lost 1 base. The germline CDR1 and CDR2 sequences are SGHVS and FQNEAQ. Here the CDR3 reads CASSYLAGSYEQYF. The CDR3 DNA is TGTGCCAGCAGCTATCTAGCGGGATCCTACGAGCAGTACTTC.

The chain recombines TRBV6-5 with TRBJ2-1; 8 bases agree with TRBD2. The CDR3 is made up of 15 amino acids. CDR1 is MNHEY, CDR2 SVGAGI, per germline. With V trimmed by 0 bases and J by 4 bases, 2 bases remained unmatched. Here the CDR3 reads CASSYSGTSYNEQFF. As DNA, the CDR3 is TGTGCCAGCAGTTACTCGGGGACTAGTTACAATGAGCAGTTCTTC.

J is TRBJ2-3 and V is TRBV27; TRBD1 agrees at 7 bases. This CDR3 has 14 residues. V lost 7 bases to trimming and J lost 3 bases; unmatched junction nucleotides: 7. The germline gives CDR1 MNHEY, CDR2 SMNVEV (reference sequence). Written as DNA, the CDR3 is TGTGCCAGCAACCTGGCAGGGGGAACAGATACGCAGTATTTT. Its translation is CASNLAGGTDTQYF.